This T cell receptor (beta chain) was sequenced during a study of T cell responses to AZD1222 COVID-19 vaccine. Sequenced by immunoSEQ multiplex PCR; TCRdb stores in-frame clones only, minus some. The sample has 180,000 or so clones, almost 90% seen once. Germline V gene sequence: CDR1 MDHEN, CDR2 SYDVKM. The germline V and J ends were trimmed by 5 bases and 2 bases, with 13 bases remaining between them. CDR3 length: 15 amino acids. This sample comprised peripheral blood, obtained on day 0 of AZD1222 vaccination. This sequence originates from an adult in good health. The V gene is TRBV28, the J gene TRBJ1-5; no clear D gene. CDR3 nucleotide sequence: TGTGCCAGCAGTGATTCTATTGGGGGCAATCAGCCCCAGCATTTT. It encodes CASSDSIGGNQPQHF.